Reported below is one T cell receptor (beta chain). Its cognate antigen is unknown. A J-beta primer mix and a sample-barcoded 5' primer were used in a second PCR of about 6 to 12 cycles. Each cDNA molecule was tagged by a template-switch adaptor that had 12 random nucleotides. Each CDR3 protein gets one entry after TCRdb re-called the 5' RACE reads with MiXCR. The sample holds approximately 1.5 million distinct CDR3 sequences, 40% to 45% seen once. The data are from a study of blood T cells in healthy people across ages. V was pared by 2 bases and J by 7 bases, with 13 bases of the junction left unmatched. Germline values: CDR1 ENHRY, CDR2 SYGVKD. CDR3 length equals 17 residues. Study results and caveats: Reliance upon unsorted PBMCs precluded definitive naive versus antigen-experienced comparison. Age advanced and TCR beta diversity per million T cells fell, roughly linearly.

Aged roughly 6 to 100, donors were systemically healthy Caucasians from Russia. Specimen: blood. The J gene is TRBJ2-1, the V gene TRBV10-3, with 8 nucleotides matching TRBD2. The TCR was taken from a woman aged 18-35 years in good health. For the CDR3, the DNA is TGTGCCATCAGTGAGCCGGCGGGACTAGTGGAGCTAAATGAGCAGTTCTTC. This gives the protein CAISEPAGLVELNEQFF.